The clone carrying this T cell receptor beta chain has only a few counts. Its cognate antigen is unknown. The V end lost 0 bases, the J end lost 6 bases, and 15 bases lay between the germline ends. This CDR3 region has 15 residues. CDR1 and CDR2 from the germline V gene are SGHVS and FNYEAQ. The sample comes from a study of T-cell memory formation after mild COVID-19. Overall study results and limits: Day 15 to 85 contractors were CD4/CD8 balanced; later expanders leaned CD4+.

TCRdb recomputed calls from the 5' RACE reads with MiXCR, one row per CDR3 protein. The repertoire consists of about 160,000 distinct CDR3 sequences, with about a third occurring once and the leading ten covering around 12%. The TCR was taken from an adult woman who had mild COVID-19 (a few samples of this study predate the infection). Cell type and time point are not known. This sequence joins TRBV7-6 and TRBJ2-7, with D perhaps TRBD2 (5 bases). The specimen was PBMCs or a T cell subset sorted from them (not recorded which). CDR3 sequence: CASSLAVGRLSEQYF. CDR3 DNA sequence: TGTGCCAGCAGCTTAGCGGTAGGGAGACTCAGCGAGCAGTACTTC. Together with reference TRBV7-6 and TRBJ2-7, the CDR3 gives the full variable domain: GAGVSQSPRYKVTKRGQDVALRCDPISGHVSLYWYRQALGQGPEFLTYFNYEAQQDKSGLPNDRFSAERPEGSISTLTIQRTEQRDSAMYRCASSLAVGRLSEQYFGPGTRLTVT.